A single sample gave rise to the 7 T cell receptor delta chains below, sequenced in a study of γδ T cells in repeated Plasmodium falciparum infection. Flow sorting of PBMC yielded separate Vgamma9/Vdelta2+ and Vdelta2-negative gammadelta T cell populations for bulk repertoire analysis. TCRdb applied CATT to the multiplex PCR reads for clone calling. The sample has 85,000 to 100,000 delta-chain clones, 0.98% seen once. The sequencing sample was made of gamma-delta T cells from blood. These receptors came from a pool of human donors (malaria-infected and uninfected, not separated).

This clone was observed a few times. The mismatch at residue 16 between this DNA's translation and the TCRdb protein of a much larger clone likely reflects a read error; the protein shown is translated from the DNA. V gene TRDV1 combines with J gene TRDJ1; 9 bases are a match to TRDD3. TCRdb offers no J gene call, so here the DNA was matched to germline to obtain one. The CDR3 is 22 residues long. V shed 0 bases and J 1 base; nucleotides not matched to a gene: 21. Germline V gene sequence: CDR1 TSWWSYY, CDR2 QGS. This CDR3 is CALGELDGGNYWGNPLTDKLIF. For the CDR3, the DNA is TGTGCTCTTGGGGAACTAGATGGAGGGAACTACTGGGGGAATCCGCTCACCGATAAACTCATCTTT.

This clone was counted between two and nine times. This DNA's translation differs at residue 9 from TCRdb's protein, which comes from a much larger clone; a read error is likely, and the protein shown is translated from the DNA. The V and J genes are TRDV2 and TRDJ1, with D unclear. Since TCRdb gives no J gene, matching the DNA to germline was used here to assign it. Trimming took off 0 bases at V and 2 bases at J, with 15 bases between the two ends. Per germline, CDR1 GEAIGNYY and CDR2 EKD. This CDR3 contains 16 residues. CDR3 residues: CACDTKKLSRTDKLIF. The CDR3 DNA reads TGTGCCTGTGACACCAAGAAACTATCTAGAACCGATAAACTCATCTTT.

Concerning this clone itself: The protein given by TCRdb reflects a much larger clone and differs at residue 17 from this DNA's translation, likely from a read error; the protein shown is the DNA's translation. The chain carries TRDV2 and TRDJ2; 9 nucleotides align to TRDD3. TCRdb does not report a J gene; here it was assigned by matching the DNA to germline references. Germline trimming cut 0 bases from V and 12 bases from J; bases unmatched to any gene: 19. Germline V gene data show CDR1 as GEAIGNYY and CDR2 as EKD. The CDR3 length is 18 residues. CDR3 region: CACDTVVPGGSITDKLFF. The CDR3 bases are TGTGCCTGTGACACCGTTGTACCTGGGGGATCCATCACCGATAAACTCTTCTTT.

For this clone: The protein in TCRdb stems from a much larger clone and differs at residue 7 from this DNA's translation, likely a read error; here the protein is translated from the DNA. J is TRDJ1 and V is TRDV2; 10 positions agree with TRDD3. As TCRdb names no J gene, one was assigned here on the basis of a DNA match to germline. Germline V gives CDR1 GEAIGNYY, CDR2 EKD. Trimming removed 3 bases from V and 10 bases from J; junction bases left unmatched: 22. The CDR3 is 18 residues long. The CDR3 bases are TGTGCCTGTGACGAACTACGGGGGGATACGCGCGCAAGTAAAGGACTCATCTTT. Residues: CACDELRGDTRASKGLIF.

Remarks on this clone: TCRdb assigns this DNA the protein of a much larger clone, which departs from its translation at residue 5; this likely reflects a read error, and the protein shown comes from translating the DNA. V is TRDV2 and J is TRDJ1; TRDD2 might be the D (6 bases). Since TCRdb gives no J gene, matching the DNA to germline was used here to assign it. Germline lookup yields CDR1 GEAIGNYY and CDR2 EKD. The CDR3 runs to 15 residues. V was clipped by 3 bases and J by 0 bases, with 13 bases between them. The CDR3 DNA reads TGTGCCTGTGACGCTTCCTGGAGCAACACCGATAAACTCATCTTT. The encoded protein is CACDASWSNTDKLIF.

This clone has more than one count but fewer than ten. The protein TCRdb gives is from a much larger clone and does not agree with this DNA's translation at residue 12, likely a read error; the protein shown here comes from the DNA. V usage is TRDV2 and J usage is TRDJ1; TRDD3 agrees at 13 bases. The germline V gene encodes CDR1 GEAIGNYY and CDR2 EKD. The CDR3 length is 18 residues. The CDR3 DNA follows: TGTGCCTGTGACTCCGGGGTACTGGGGGATACGCATTCCGATAAACTCATATTT. It is translated as CACDSGVLGDTHSDKLIF.

This clone was counted a few times. Translating this DNA gives a protein that differs at residue 5 from the TCRdb one, which belongs to a much larger clone; a read error is likely, and the protein shown is this translation. DNA of the CDR3: TGTGCTCTTGGGGGACAGCCCTGTACTGGGGGATACGGGGGGGACACCGATAAACTCATCTTT. This gives the protein CALGGQPCTGGYGGDTDKLIF. The chain employs TRDV1 and TRDJ1; 13 bases map to TRDD3. As TCRdb names no J gene, one was assigned here on the basis of a DNA match to germline. V lost 4 bases, J lost 0 bases, and 17 bases stayed unmatched. Germline-derived CDR1 and CDR2 are TSWWSYY and QGS. The CDR3 is 21 residues long.